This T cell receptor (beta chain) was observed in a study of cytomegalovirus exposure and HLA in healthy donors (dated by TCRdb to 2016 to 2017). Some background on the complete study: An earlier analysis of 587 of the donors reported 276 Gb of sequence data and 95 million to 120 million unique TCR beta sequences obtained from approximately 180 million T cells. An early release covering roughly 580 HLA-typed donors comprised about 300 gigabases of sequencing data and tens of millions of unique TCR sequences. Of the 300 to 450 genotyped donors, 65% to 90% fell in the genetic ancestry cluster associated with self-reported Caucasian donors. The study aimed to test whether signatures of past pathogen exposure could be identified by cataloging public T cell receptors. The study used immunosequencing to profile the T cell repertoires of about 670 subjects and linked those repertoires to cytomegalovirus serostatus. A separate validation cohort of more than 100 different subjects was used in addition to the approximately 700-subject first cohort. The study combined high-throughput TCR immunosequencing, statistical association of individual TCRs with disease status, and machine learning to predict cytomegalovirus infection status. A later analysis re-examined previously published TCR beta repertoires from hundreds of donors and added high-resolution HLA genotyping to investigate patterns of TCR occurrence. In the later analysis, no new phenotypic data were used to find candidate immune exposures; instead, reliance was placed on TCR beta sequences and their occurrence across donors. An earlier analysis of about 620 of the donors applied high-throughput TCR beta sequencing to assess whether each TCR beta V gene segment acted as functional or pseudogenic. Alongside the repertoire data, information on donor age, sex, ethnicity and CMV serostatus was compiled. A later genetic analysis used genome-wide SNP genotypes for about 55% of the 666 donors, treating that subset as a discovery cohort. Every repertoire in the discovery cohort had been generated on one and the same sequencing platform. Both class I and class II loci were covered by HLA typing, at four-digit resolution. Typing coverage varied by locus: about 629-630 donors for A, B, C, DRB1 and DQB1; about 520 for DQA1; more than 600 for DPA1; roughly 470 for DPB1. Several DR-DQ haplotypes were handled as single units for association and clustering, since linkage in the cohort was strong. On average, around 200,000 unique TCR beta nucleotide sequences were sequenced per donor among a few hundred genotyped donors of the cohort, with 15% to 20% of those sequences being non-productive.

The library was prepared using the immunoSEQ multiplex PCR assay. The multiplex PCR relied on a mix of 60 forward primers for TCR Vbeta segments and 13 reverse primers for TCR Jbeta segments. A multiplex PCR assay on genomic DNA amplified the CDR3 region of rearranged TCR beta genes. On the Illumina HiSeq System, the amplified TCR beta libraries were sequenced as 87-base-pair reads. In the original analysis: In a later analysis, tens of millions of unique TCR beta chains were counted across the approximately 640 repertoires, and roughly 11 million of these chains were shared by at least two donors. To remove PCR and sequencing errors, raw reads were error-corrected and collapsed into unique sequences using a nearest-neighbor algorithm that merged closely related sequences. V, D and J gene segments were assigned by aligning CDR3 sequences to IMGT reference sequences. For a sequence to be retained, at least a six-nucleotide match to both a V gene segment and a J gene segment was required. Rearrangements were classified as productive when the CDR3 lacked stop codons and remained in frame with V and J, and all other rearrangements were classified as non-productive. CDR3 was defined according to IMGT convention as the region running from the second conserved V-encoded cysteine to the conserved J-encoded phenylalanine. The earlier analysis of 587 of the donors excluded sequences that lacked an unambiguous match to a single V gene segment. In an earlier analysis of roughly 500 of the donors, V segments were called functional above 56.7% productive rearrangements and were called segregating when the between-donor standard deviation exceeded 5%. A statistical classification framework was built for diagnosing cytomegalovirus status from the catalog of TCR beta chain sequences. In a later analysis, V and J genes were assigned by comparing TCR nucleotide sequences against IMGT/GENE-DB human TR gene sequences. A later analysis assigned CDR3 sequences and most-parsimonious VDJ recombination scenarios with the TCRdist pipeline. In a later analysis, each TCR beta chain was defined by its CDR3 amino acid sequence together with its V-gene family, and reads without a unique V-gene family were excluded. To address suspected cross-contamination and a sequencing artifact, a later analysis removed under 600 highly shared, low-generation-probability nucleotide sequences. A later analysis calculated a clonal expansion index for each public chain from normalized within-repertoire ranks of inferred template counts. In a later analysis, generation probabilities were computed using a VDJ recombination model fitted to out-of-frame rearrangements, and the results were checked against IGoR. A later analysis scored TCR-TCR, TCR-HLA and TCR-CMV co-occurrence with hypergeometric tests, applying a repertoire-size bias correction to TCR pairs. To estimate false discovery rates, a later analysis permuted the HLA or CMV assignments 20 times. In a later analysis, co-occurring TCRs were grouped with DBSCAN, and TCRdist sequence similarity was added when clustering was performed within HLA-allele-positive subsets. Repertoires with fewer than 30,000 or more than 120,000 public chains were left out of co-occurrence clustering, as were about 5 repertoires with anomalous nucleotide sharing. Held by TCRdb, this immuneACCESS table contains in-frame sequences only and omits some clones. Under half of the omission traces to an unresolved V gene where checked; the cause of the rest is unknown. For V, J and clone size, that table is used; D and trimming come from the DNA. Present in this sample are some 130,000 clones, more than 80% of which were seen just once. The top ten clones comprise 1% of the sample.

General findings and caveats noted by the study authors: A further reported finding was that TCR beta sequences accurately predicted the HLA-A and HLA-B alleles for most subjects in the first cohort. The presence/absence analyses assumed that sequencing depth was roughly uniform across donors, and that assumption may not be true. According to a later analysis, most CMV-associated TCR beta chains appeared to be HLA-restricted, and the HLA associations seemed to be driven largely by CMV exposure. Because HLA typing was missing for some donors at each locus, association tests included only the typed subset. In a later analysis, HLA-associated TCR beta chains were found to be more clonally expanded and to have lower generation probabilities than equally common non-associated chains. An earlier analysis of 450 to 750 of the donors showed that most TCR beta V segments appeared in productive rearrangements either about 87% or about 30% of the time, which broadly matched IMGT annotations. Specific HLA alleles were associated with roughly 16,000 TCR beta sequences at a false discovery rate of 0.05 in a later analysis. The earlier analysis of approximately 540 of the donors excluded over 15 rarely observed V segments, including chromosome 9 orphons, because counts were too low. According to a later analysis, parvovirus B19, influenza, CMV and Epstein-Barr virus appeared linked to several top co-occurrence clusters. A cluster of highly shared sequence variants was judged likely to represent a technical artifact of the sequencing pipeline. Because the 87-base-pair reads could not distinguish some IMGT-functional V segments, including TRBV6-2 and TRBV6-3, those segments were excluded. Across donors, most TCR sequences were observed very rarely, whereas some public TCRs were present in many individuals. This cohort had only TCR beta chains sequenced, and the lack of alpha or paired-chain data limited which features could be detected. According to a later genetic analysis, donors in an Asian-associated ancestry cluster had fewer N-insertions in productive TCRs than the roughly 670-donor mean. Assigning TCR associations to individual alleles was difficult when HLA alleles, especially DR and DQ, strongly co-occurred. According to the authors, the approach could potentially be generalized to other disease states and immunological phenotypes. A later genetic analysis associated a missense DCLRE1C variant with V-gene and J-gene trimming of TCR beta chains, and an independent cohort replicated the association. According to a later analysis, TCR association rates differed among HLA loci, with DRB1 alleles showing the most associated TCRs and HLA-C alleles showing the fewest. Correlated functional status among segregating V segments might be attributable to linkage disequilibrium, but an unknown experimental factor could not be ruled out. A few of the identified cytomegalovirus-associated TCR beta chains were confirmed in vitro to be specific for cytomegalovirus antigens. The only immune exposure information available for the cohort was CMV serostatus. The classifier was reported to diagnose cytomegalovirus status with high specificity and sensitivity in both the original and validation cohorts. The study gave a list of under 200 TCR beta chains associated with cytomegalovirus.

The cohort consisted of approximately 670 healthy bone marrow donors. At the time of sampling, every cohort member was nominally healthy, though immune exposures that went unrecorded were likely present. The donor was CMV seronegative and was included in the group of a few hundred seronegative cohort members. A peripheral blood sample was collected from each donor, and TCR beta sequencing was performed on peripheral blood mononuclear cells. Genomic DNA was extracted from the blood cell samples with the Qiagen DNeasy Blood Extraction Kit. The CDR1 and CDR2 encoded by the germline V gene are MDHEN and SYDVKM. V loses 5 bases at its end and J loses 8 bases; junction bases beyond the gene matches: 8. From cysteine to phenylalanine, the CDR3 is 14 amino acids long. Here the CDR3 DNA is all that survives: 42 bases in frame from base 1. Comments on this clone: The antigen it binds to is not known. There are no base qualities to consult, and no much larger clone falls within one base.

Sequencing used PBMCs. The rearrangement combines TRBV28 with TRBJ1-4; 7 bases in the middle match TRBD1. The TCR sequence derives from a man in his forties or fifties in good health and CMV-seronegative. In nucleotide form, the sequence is TGTGCCAGCAGTGGCGGGACAGTACCAGAAAAACTGTTTTTT. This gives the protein CASSGGTVPEKLFF.